The 14 T cell receptor beta chains reported below all come from one sample, sequenced in a study of neoadjuvant anti-PD-1 for oral cavity cancer. Stated time point: after neoadjuvant nivolumab, at surgical resection. The assay was immunoSEQ multiplex PCR, and TCRdb's table has in-frame clones only and misses some. The profile covers 35,000 to 40,000 clones, with around 40% appearing a single time and roughly 16% taken by the ten largest. Here the sequenced sample was tumor tissue, taken after nivolumab (anti-PD-1) treatment. The origin of the receptors is a person aged 35 to 85 with oral cavity squamous cell carcinoma.

This clone has a handful of counts. The chain couples TRBV5-5 to TRBJ1-5, with TRBD1 matching over 7 bases. Trimming at V came to 5 bases and at J to 2 bases, leaving 7 bases not matched to a gene. CDR1 is SGHKS and CDR2 is YYEKEE in the germline V gene (reference sequence). The length of the CDR3 is 15 residues. CDR3: CASREGQLGNQPQHF. DNA for the CDR3: TGTGCCAGCAGGGAGGGACAGCTTGGCAATCAGCCCCAGCATTTT.

The chain carries TRBV7-6 and TRBJ2-7; D might be TRBD1 (6 bases). CDR3 size: 17 residues. CDR1 and CDR2 (germline): SGHVS, FNYEAQ. V lost 1 base, J lost 5 bases, and 21 bases lay in between. The CDR3 bases are TGTGCCAGCAGCTTAGTCCTTGGTGCACAGGGTCCCGACGAGCAGTACTTC. Protein product: CASSLVLGAQGPDEQYF. Drawing the rest from reference TRBV7-6 and TRBJ2-7, the complete variable domain is GAGVSQSPRYKVTKRGQDVALRCDPISGHVSLYWYRQALGQGPEFLTYFNYEAQQDKSGLPNDRFSAERPEGSISTLTIQRTEQRDSAMYRCASSLVLGAQGPDEQYFGPGTRLTVT.

This clone is large. The V call is TRBV7-9, the J call TRBJ1-1, with D possibly matching TRBD1 (5 bases). The CDR3 spans 17 residues. With 4 bases removed from V and 4 bases from J, the gap between germline ends came to 22 bases. Germline V gene data show CDR1 as SEHNR and CDR2 as FQNEAQ (reference sequence). The CDR3 loop is CASSWTLGGGMATEAFF. In nucleotides, the CDR3 is TGTGCCAGCAGCTGGACTCTTGGTGGGGGTATGGCCACTGAAGCTTTCTTT.

This clone has a count of ten or more. The V call is TRBV28, the J call TRBJ2-3, with 15 bases lining up with TRBD2. Germline V gives CDR1 MDHEN, CDR2 SYDVKM. The CDR3 extends over 19 amino acids. With 4 bases clipped from V and 1 base from J, the junction kept 9 bases outside the gene matches. The CDR3 loop reads CASSSGLAGGSSGTDTQYF. CDR3 DNA: TGTGCCAGCAGTTCCGGACTAGCGGGAGGGTCTTCTGGCACAGATACGCAGTATTTT.

This clone has just a few counts. J is TRBJ1-1 and V is TRBV5-1; no clear D gene. The CDR3 runs to 13 residues. V was clipped by 2 bases and J by 3 bases, with 8 bases between them. Germline loops: CDR1 SGHRS, CDR2 YFSETQ. The CDR3 spells CASSFSRDTEAFF. CDR3 bases: TGCGCCAGCAGCTTTAGCCGGGACACTGAAGCTTTCTTT.

The chain joins TRBV7-3 to TRBJ2-2, with D possibly TRBD1 on 6 matching bases. V shed 5 bases and J shed 3 bases, with 19 bases lying between them. The germline gives CDR1 SGHTA, CDR2 FQGTGA. This CDR3 region has 17 residues. The CDR3 here is CASSAHGLHRDTGELFF. As DNA, the CDR3 is TGTGCCAGCAGCGCGCATGGGCTTCACAGGGACACCGGGGAGCTGTTTTTT.

The sample holds a few counts of this clone. The chain links TRBV6-6 to TRBJ2-1; 7 bases match TRBD2. V lost 2 bases to trimming and J lost 6 bases; unmatched junction nucleotides: 7. The CDR3 runs 15 residues. Germline CDR1 is MNHNY and CDR2 is SVGAGI (reference sequence). The CDR3 here is CASSYERGFLNEQFF. DNA for the CDR3: TGTGCCAGCAGTTACGAGCGGGGTTTCCTCAATGAGCAGTTCTTC.

This chain uses TRBV5-1 with TRBJ1-6; 9 positions agree with TRBD1. V gave up 0 bases and J gave up 9 bases; unmatched junction bases: 7. Germline V gene lookup returns CDR1 SGHRS and CDR2 YFSETQ. This CDR3 contains 16 residues. CDR3 DNA: TGCGCCAGCAGCTTGGAGGGGACAGGGAATCGTTCACCCCTCCACTTT. Protein product: CASSLEGTGNRSPLHF. Filled out from reference TRBV5-1 and TRBJ1-6, the complete variable domain reads KAGVTQTPRYLIKTRGQQVTLSCSPISGHRSVSWYQQTPGQGLQFLFEYFSETQRNKGNFPGRFSGRQFSNSRSEMNVSTLELGDSALYLCASSLEGTGNRSPLHFGNGTRLTVT.

The chain combines TRBV25-1 with TRBJ2-5; D is perhaps TRBD2 (6 bases). Germline values: CDR1 MGHDK, CDR2 SYGVNS. There are 14 residues in the CDR3. With 3 bases removed from V and 5 bases from J, the gap between germline ends came to 13 bases. The CDR3 loop is CASSDPSVYETQYF. The DNA for the CDR3 is TGTGCCAGCAGTGACCCTAGCGTATACGAGACCCAGTACTTC.

This clone was counted only a few times. The V gene is TRBV4-1, the J gene TRBJ1-1; no definite D call. CDR1 is MGHRA and CDR2 is YSYEKL in the germline V gene. Between the trimmed V and J ends, which lost 1 base and 8 bases, there was a span of 14 bases. This CDR3 contains 14 residues. In nucleotides, the CDR3 is TGCGCCAGCAGCCAAGGTCGGTCGACGCTCGAAGCTTTCTTT. Its protein is CASSQGRSTLEAFF.

The chain has TRBV11-2 and TRBJ2-3; tentatively, D is TRBD1 or TRBD2 (6 bases each). This CDR3 contains 16 residues. In germline, CDR1 is SGHAT, CDR2 FQNNGV. With 6 bases removed from V and 3 bases from J, the gap between germline ends came to 19 bases. The chain's CDR3 is CASRESGARRTDTQYF. CDR3 bases: TGTGCCAGCAGAGAATCGGGGGCGCGGAGGACAGATACGCAGTATTTT.

This clone has more than one count but fewer than ten. This chain connects TRBV2 to TRBJ1-2, with 8 bases fitting TRBD1. Unmatched junction bases numbered 1, after V lost 3 bases and J lost 4 bases. The CDR3 loop spans 13 amino acids. Germline assignment: CDR1 SNHLY and CDR2 FYNNEI. CDR3 amino acids: CASSEDRAYGYTF. The DNA for the CDR3 is TGTGCCAGCAGTGAGGACAGGGCCTATGGCTACACCTTC.

This clone was recorded a few times. This chain links TRBV5-1 with TRBJ1-1; the D is unclear. In germline, CDR1 is SGHRS, CDR2 YFSETQ. V lost 2 bases and J 0 bases, leaving 5 bases between the germline ends. CDR3 size: 13 residues. CDR3 DNA sequence: TGCGCCAGCAGCTTCAGCATGAACACTGAAGCTTTCTTT. This encodes CASSFSMNTEAFF.

V gene TRBV27 combines with J gene TRBJ1-5, with D possibly TRBD1 on 6 matching bases. Trimming removed 7 bases from V and 6 bases from J, with 16 bases in between. Germline values: CDR1 MNHEY, CDR2 SMNVEV (reference sequence). The CDR3 consists of 14 residues. In nucleotides, the CDR3 is TGTGCCAGCAACCAACAGGGTTTTGGTCAGCCCCAGCATTTT. Protein sequence: CASNQQGFGQPQHF.